This T cell receptor (beta chain) was documented in a study of PD-L1 blockade in urothelial cancer. Looking at the study overall: Patients previously received 0 to 3 chemotherapy regimens. Peripheral blood specimens exhibited a median yield of around 150,000 T cells. At 3 weeks (second dose) and 6 weeks after starting treatment, blood was analyzed.

As to time point: peripheral blood 6 weeks after treatment start. Trimming pared 4 bases from V and 4 bases from J, leaving 8 bases between. Germline lookup yields CDR1 SQVTM and CDR2 ANQGSEA. CDR3 length: 12 amino acids. Spiking of synthetic TCR analog templates was performed in each PCR. Only in-frame clones appear in the TCRdb table, and some are missing; sequencing was by immunoSEQ multiplex PCR. The sample lists about 76,000 clones, 91% occurring once. Sequenced here: PBMCs, sampled around atezolizumab (anti-PD-L1) treatment. This sequence originates from a woman older than 75 with urothelial cancer. The chain combines TRBV29-1 with TRBJ1-3; D may be TRBD1 (5 bases). CDR3 bases: TGCAGCGTTGTAACAGGAGGAAACACCATATATTTT. Amino acids: CSVVTGGNTIYF.